This T cell receptor beta chain came from a study of response to subunit inactivated influenza vaccine. MiXCR was run by TCRdb on the RT-PCR reads, yielding one entry per CDR3 protein. The table shows roughly 760,000 distinct CDR3 sequences, with 21% occurring only once. This clonotype was picked up a small number of times. This CDR3 is 18 amino acids long. Germline lookup yields CDR1 SGHAT and CDR2 FQDESV (reference sequence). The V end lost 5 bases, the J end lost 1 base, and 18 bases lay between the germline ends. The sample in question was PBMCs from blood, obtained roughly 5 days after vaccination. This chain uses TRBV11-1 with TRBJ2-6, with a weak D call TRBD1 (7 bases). The origin of this receptor is a man in his fifties who received an inactivated influenza vaccine. CDR3 sequence reads: CASSRETGSVSGANVLTF. CDR3 nucleotide sequence: TGTGCCAGCAGCCGGGAGACAGGGTCCGTATCTGGGGCCAACGTCCTGACTTTC.